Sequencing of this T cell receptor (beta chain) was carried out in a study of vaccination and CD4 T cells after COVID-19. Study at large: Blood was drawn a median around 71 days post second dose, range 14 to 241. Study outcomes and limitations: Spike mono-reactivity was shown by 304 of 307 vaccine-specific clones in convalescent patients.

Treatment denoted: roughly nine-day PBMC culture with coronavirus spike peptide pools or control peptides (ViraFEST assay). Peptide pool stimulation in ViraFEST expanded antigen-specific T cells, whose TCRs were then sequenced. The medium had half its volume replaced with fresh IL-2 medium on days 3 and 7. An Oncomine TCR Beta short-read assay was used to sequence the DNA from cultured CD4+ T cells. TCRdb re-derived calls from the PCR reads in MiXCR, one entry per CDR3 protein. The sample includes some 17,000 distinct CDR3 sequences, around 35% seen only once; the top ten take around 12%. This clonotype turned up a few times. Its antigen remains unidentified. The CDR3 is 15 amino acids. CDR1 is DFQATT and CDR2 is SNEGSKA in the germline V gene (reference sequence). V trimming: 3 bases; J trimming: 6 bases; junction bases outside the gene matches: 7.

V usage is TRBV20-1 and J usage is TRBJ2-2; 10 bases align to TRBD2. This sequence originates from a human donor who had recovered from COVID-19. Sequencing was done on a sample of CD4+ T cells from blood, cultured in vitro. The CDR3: CSARSSGRSPGELFF. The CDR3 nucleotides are TGCAGTGCTAGGTCTAGCGGGAGATCCCCCGGGGAGCTGTTTTTT.